Presented here are 22 T cell receptor beta chains from one specimen sequenced in a study of blood T cell repertoires in COVID-19. Clones were read by immunoSEQ multiplex PCR, and TCRdb kept only the in-frame ones, dropping some. The table records roughly 340,000 clones, 89% of them present only once. Sample: peripheral blood. These TCRs come from a woman in her 30s with COVID-19, enrolled during active disease.

This clone was picked up one time. The chain couples TRBV7-2 to TRBJ2-7; 9 positions match TRBD2. The length of the CDR3 is 16 residues. The ends lost 1 base at V and 4 bases at J; junction bases unmatched: 8. Germline V gives CDR1 SGHTA, CDR2 FQGNSA. This CDR3 is CASSLEASSGIYEQYV. The CDR3 DNA follows: TGTGCCAGCAGCTTAGAGGCTTCTAGCGGGATATACGAGCAGTACGTC.

This clone was seen a few times. The rearrangement links TRBV7-6 to TRBJ2-1; 9 nucleotides match TRBD1. The ends lost 5 bases at V and 7 bases at J; junction bases unmatched: 6. Germline assignment: CDR1 SGHVS and CDR2 FNYEAQ. The CDR3 is 14 residues long. The CDR3 DNA follows: TGTGCCAGCAGCAAATCCGGGACAGGGAATGAGCAGTTCTTC. It is translated as CASSKSGTGNEQFF.

The chain recombines TRBV7-2 with TRBJ2-3; weak D call: TRBD2 (7 bases). Germline V CDR1 and CDR2: SGHTA, FQGNSA. The V and J ends lost 8 bases and 1 base respectively, with 19 bases between them. There are 16 residues in the CDR3. The CDR3 here is CASGRSGGARTDTQYF. DNA for the CDR3: TGTGCCAGCGGGCGTTCTGGGGGGGCCCGCACAGATACGCAGTATTTT.

The chain couples TRBV6-2 or TRBV6-3 to TRBJ2-3, with 10 bases that match TRBD2. This CDR3 contains 15 residues. Germline CDR1 reads MNHEY; CDR2 reads SVGEGT. The J segment lost 5 bases and the V segment lost 1 base, leaving 3 bases of the junction unmatched. CDR3 region: CASSYWASGRDTQYF. DNA for the CDR3: TGTGCCAGCAGTTACTGGGCTAGCGGGAGAGATACGCAGTATTTT.

This rearrangement joins TRBV29-1 to TRBJ2-3; the match to TRBD1 covers 7 bases. V lost 3 bases, J lost 3 bases, and 6 bases stayed unmatched. Germline CDR1 SQVTM, CDR2 ANQGSEA. This CDR3 spans 14 amino acids. CDR3 protein: CSVERQGGTDTQYF. CDR3 DNA: TGCAGCGTTGAGAGACAGGGTGGGACAGATACGCAGTATTTT.

This chain joins TRBV5-1 and TRBJ2-1, with 10 nucleotides matching TRBD2. Trimming cost V 4 bases and J 6 bases; bases outside gene matches: 4. The CDR3 covers 14 residues. Germline V gene data show CDR1 as SGHRS and CDR2 as YFSETQ. CDR3 nucleotides: TGCGCCAGCAGCCCACTAGCGGGGTTCAATGAGCAGTTCTTC. It yields the protein CASSPLAGFNEQFF.

The chain employs TRBV9 and TRBJ2-2, with 7 bases matching TRBD1. The CDR3 covers 15 residues. Germline lookup yields CDR1 SGDLS and CDR2 YYNGEE. V lost 3 bases and J lost 3; bases outside the gene matches: 5. The CDR3 sequence is CASSAQDRDTGELFF. CDR3 nucleotide sequence: TGTGCCAGCAGCGCGCAAGACAGGGACACCGGGGAGCTGTTTTTT.

V and J are TRBV28 and TRBJ2-5; 9 nucleotides agree with TRBD2. The CDR3 spans 18 residues. Germline loops: CDR1 MDHEN, CDR2 SYDVKM. Trimming removed 6 bases from V and 2 bases from J; junction bases left unmatched: 16. Here the CDR3 reads CASSKRPDLAGIQETQYF. The DNA for the CDR3 is TGTGCCAGCAGCAAACGACCGGACCTAGCGGGGATTCAAGAGACCCAGTACTTC. Full variable domain (rest looked up from reference TRBV28 and TRBJ2-5): DVKVTQSSRYLVKRTGEKVFLECVQDMDHENMFWYRQDPGLGLRLIYFSYDVKMKEKGDIPEGYSVSREKKERFSLILESASTNQTSMYLCASSKRPDLAGIQETQYFGPGTRLLVL.

This chain connects TRBV28 to TRBJ2-7; possible D gene TRBD1, 5 bases. Trimming took off 7 bases at V and 2 bases at J, with 18 bases between the two ends. CDR3 length: 15 residues. Germline V gives CDR1 MDHEN, CDR2 SYDVKM. As DNA, the CDR3 is TGTGCCAGCACCGTTTCCGAGGTGGGGCCCTACGAGCAGTACTTC. This encodes CASTVSEVGPYEQYF.

The chain employs TRBV7-2 and TRBJ2-1; unclear D gene. The germline V gene encodes CDR1 SGHTA and CDR2 FQGNSA. The V end was cut by 4 bases, the J end by 5 bases, with 9 bases between. This CDR3 spans 13 amino acids. In nucleotides, the CDR3 is TGTGCCAGCAGCTCCAGGCTCAACAATGAGCAGTTCTTC. It encodes CASSSRLNNEQFF.

V usage is TRBV2 and J usage is TRBJ1-2, with TRBD1 matching over 9 bases. The germline gives CDR1 SNHLY, CDR2 FYNNEI. Germline trimming cut 2 bases from V and 4 bases from J; bases unmatched to any gene: 8. This CDR3 is built from 16 residues. CDR3 bases: TGTGCCAGCAGTGAACCGGGACAGGGCCCGATCTATGGCTACACCTTC. Its translation is CASSEPGQGPIYGYTF.

This clone appeared many times. In DNA form, the CDR3 reads TGTGCCAGCAGCCAAGATTTCGGGGGGCCCTACAATGAGCAGTTCTTC. It is translated as CASSQDFGGPYNEQFF. The chain recombines TRBV4-2 with TRBJ2-1; weak D call: TRBD2 (7 bases). Germline loops: CDR1 LGHNA, CDR2 YNFKEQ. CDR3 length: 16 amino acids. With 0 bases removed from V and 2 bases from J, the gap between germline ends came to 11 bases.

This chain joins TRBV5-1 and TRBJ2-1; 7 bases line up with TRBD1. Germline CDR1 reads SGHRS; CDR2 reads YFSETQ. The CDR3 has 14 residues. V trimming: 7 bases; J trimming: 5 bases; junction bases outside the gene matches: 9. The CDR3 nucleotides read TGCGCCAGCGTTCGGGACAGTGGTGACAATGAGCAGTTCTTC. This sequence encodes CASVRDSGDNEQFF.

This rearrangement joins TRBV9 to TRBJ1-5; maybe TRBD1 (5 bases). Germline values: CDR1 SGDLS, CDR2 YYNGEE. V lost 0 bases, J lost 7 bases, and 17 bases lay in between. The CDR3 sequence is 16 residues long. This CDR3 is CASSVVRGERGQPQHF. The DNA for the CDR3 is TGTGCCAGCAGCGTAGTTCGGGGGGAACGGGGACAGCCCCAGCATTTT.

The chain couples TRBV27 to TRBJ1-1, with 8 positions matching TRBD1. Germline assignment: CDR1 MNHEY and CDR2 SMNVEV (reference sequence). The CDR3 has 16 amino acids. Trimming took 3 bases from V and 5 from J; bases not matched to a gene: 11. The CDR3 spells CASSFSQGAVWTEAFF. Here the CDR3 DNA reads TGTGCCAGCAGTTTTTCGCAGGGGGCGGTATGGACTGAAGCTTTCTTT.

The rearrangement uses TRBV24-1 and TRBJ2-5; a weak D match, TRBD1 (7 bases). V dropped 7 bases and J dropped 5 bases, with 13 bases sitting between them. The CDR3 spans 13 residues. Germline CDR1 and CDR2: KGHDR and SFDVKD. In DNA form, the CDR3 reads TGTGCCACCAGCTCACAGGGGAGGGAGACCCAGTACTTC. Translation gives CATSSQGRETQYF.

This chain links TRBV27 with TRBJ2-2; 9 bases are shared with TRBD2. This CDR3 contains 17 residues. Germline CDR1 and CDR2: MNHEY and SMNVEV (reference sequence). V lost 5 bases, J lost 0 bases, and 7 bases stayed unmatched. The CDR3 here is CASSKGSGGANTGELFF. DNA of the CDR3: TGTGCCAGCAGTAAAGGTAGCGGGGGCGCGAACACCGGGGAGCTGTTTTTT.

V usage is TRBV2 and J usage is TRBJ2-7, with 7 positions matching TRBD2. The junction had 10 bases not matched to a gene; V was cut back by 5 bases and J by 3 bases. Germline values: CDR1 SNHLY, CDR2 FYNNEI. The CDR3 runs to 15 residues. The CDR3 DNA follows: TGTGCCAGCAGTACTCAGCGGGGCCTGCTCTACGAGCAGTACTTC. Protein sequence: CASSTQRGLLYEQYF.

There are a few counts of this clone. The sample has other DNA sequences that encode this CDR3 too. The chain has TRBV7-2 and TRBJ2-5; 7 positions match TRBD2. This CDR3 has 14 residues. The J segment lost 1 base and the V segment lost 6 bases, leaving 5 bases of the junction unmatched. CDR1 SGHTA and CDR2 FQGNSA come from the germline V gene. CDR3 sequence: CASSSSGVQETQYF. CDR3 coding DNA: TGTGCCAGCAGTTCCAGCGGGGTCCAAGAGACCCAGTACTTC. Full variable domain (rest looked up from reference TRBV7-2 and TRBJ2-5): GAGVSQSPSNKVTEKGKDVELRCDPISGHTALYWYRQSLGQGLEFLIYFQGNSAPDKSGLPSDRFSAERTGGSVSTLTIQRTQQEDSAVYLCASSSSGVQETQYFGPGTRLLVL.

This clone was recorded only once. CDR3 sequence (DNA): TGTGCCAGTAGTATAACTAAGCCCACAGATACGCAGTATTTT. It translates to CASSITKPTDTQYF. This sequence joins TRBV19 and TRBJ2-3, with D unclear. CDR1 is LNHDA, CDR2 SQIVND, per germline (reference sequence). This CDR3 has 14 amino acids. V gave up 2 bases and J gave up 2 bases, with 8 bases separating them.

This chain connects TRBV6-2 or TRBV6-3 to TRBJ2-6; D not resolved. The CDR3 spans 15 residues. The germline gives CDR1 MNHEY, CDR2 SVGEGT. Trimming removed 5 bases at V and 2 bases at J, with 10 bases between. The CDR3 protein is CASSHLRTGANVLTF. Written as DNA, the CDR3 is TGTGCCAGCAGTCACTTGCGGACTGGGGCCAACGTCCTGACTTTC.

V is TRBV7-8 and J is TRBJ1-4, with D unclear. This CDR3 spans 16 amino acids. The V gene lost 4 bases and the J gene lost 7 bases, with 19 bases spanning the gap. Germline CDR1 SGHVS, CDR2 FQNEAQ. This chain's CDR3 is CASSSVAGSRAEKLFF. The DNA of the CDR3 is TGTGCCAGCAGCTCTGTTGCTGGATCGAGGGCTGAAAAACTGTTTTTT.